A selection of T cell receptor beta chains follows, all from one sample in a study of OX40 agonist ivuxolimab in advanced cancers. Clones were sequenced by immunoSEQ multiplex PCR, and TCRdb holds only the in-frame ones, with some missing. The sample has about 60,000 clones, 85% to 90% seen once. The specimen comprised CD4+ or CD8+ T cells sorted from blood, sampled in a trial of the OX40 agonist ivuxolimab. The origin of the receptors is an adult with an advanced solid tumor such as melanoma, head and neck, liver or kidney cancer. Both conserved end residues are part of each CDR3. The D gene is left open where the match is weak. Clone size is given for some rows only: seen once, a few or many times, or a class if the clone is expanded.

cdr3_nt,cdr3_aa,d_call,clone_size,cdr3_length,j_call,v_call
TGTGCCAGCACCTTTGGACAGATCGCTTTCTTT,CASTFGQIAFF,-,-,11,TRBJ1-1,TRBV28
TGTGCCAGCACAGGGATTTACGCGAACACCGGGGAGCTGTTTTTT,CASTGIYANTGELFF,-,-,15,TRBJ2-2,TRBV28
TGTGCCAGCAGCCAATTAGGGGGAGCCGCGAACACCGGGGAGCTGTTTTTT,CASSQLGGAANTGELFF,-,-,17,TRBJ2-2,TRBV7-3
TGCGCCAGCAGCTCGAACAGCAACTATGGCTACACCTTC,CASSSNSNYGYTF,-,-,13,TRBJ1-2,TRBV5-1
TGTGCCTGGAGCGTTCAGGGCTGGAACACTGAAGCTTTCTTT,CAWSVQGWNTEAFF,-,-,14,TRBJ1-1,TRBV30
TGTGCCAGCAGCTTAGAGTGGGGCCGTGAAGCTTTCTTT,CASSLEWGREAFF,-,-,13,TRBJ1-1,TRBV7-2
TGTGCCAGCAGCTTGTTGGGGACGAGCTCCTATAATTCACCCCTCCACTTT,CASSLLGTSSYNSPLHF,-,-,17,TRBJ1-6,TRBV5-4
TGCGCCAGCAGCCTTCGCCTCCCGGGCAATGAGCAGTTCTTC,CASSLRLPGNEQFF,-,-,14,TRBJ2-1,TRBV4-3
TGTGCCAGCACTTGGACCCAAGAGACCCAGTACTTC,CASTWTQETQYF,-,-,12,TRBJ2-5,TRBV7-9
TGTGCCAGCAGTTTAGGACAGGGTCGAAACTATGGCTACACCTTC,CASSLGQGRNYGYTF,TRBD1,once,15,TRBJ1-2,TRBV28
TGTGCCAGCAGCCAAACGGATACGCAGTATTTT,CASSQTDTQYF,-,-,11,TRBJ2-3,TRBV4-2
TGCGCCAGCAGCTCCCTTTCGACAGGGGGCACTGAAGCTTTCTTT,CASSSLSTGGTEAFF,TRBD1,-,15,TRBJ1-1,TRBV5-1
TGTGCCAGCAGCTTTGGGACAGCTCGCACAGATACGCAGTATTTT,CASSFGTARTDTQYF,TRBD1,few,15,TRBJ2-3,TRBV7-9
TGCGCCAGCAGCCAGGGGCGACCACAGGGGAAATGGGCTGAAGCTTTCTTT,CASSQGRPQGKWAEAFF,TRBD1,few,17,TRBJ1-1,TRBV4-1
TGTGCCAGCGGGATAACTCTGATCAATTCACCCCTCCACTTT,CASGITLINSPLHF,-,-,14,TRBJ1-6,TRBV28
TGTGCCAGCAGCCGGCGCGGGGACGGTGGCTACACCTTC,CASSRRGDGGYTF,-,-,13,TRBJ1-2,TRBV7-3
TGTGCCAGCAGCCCGGTAGCTAGCGGGGTGTCATACAATGAGCAGTTCTTC,CASSPVASGVSYNEQFF,TRBD2,-,17,TRBJ2-1,TRBV5-5
TGCGCCAGCAGCCAAGAAGGGGGACAGGGGAACACTGAAGCTTTCTTT,CASSQEGGQGNTEAFF,TRBD1,-,16,TRBJ1-1,TRBV4-3
TGTGCCAGCAGCCCCTCGGGCACAGATACGCAGTATTTT,CASSPSGTDTQYF,-,-,13,TRBJ2-3,TRBV5-4
TGTGCCAGCGGCCCGGAGGGGCCAGAACACCGGGGAGCTGTTTTT,CASGPEGPEHRGAVF,-,-,15,TRBJ2-2,TRBV5-4
TGTGCCACCAGCAGAGAGGGGACAGTGTATGGCTACACCTTC,CATSREGTVYGYTF,TRBD1,-,14,TRBJ1-2,TRBV15
TGTGCCAGCAGTTTAAACTACAGGGGGCTTGAAAAACTGTTTTTT,CASSLNYRGLEKLFF,TRBD1,-,15,TRBJ1-4,TRBV6-5
TGTGCCAGCAGCTTAGCCCCGGGACTCCCGTCGCAGTATTTT,CASSLAPGLPSQYF,-,-,14,TRBJ2-3,TRBV7-2
TGTGCCAGCAGCCTCTCTGACAGGACTGAAGCTTTCTTT,CASSLSDRTEAFF,-,-,13,TRBJ1-1,TRBV7-7
TGTGCCAGCAGCTCCCGGACAGCCGGGAACATTCAGTACTTC,CASSSRTAGNIQYF,-,-,14,TRBJ2-4,TRBV7-6
TGTGCCAGCAGCTTTACAGGGGGGAACACCGGGGAGCTGTTTTTT,CASSFTGGNTGELFF,TRBD1,few,15,TRBJ2-2,TRBV5-6
TGTGCCAGCAGCCAGGCCCAGGTTGCGGGGGAGCTGTTTTTT,CASSQAQVAGELFF,-,-,14,TRBJ2-2,TRBV7-2
TGTGCCAGCAGCTTTGGGACAGGGGGCCAGACGCAGTATTTT,CASSFGTGGQTQYF,TRBD1,-,14,TRBJ2-3,TRBV7-3
TGTGCCAGCAGCACACAGGGGGTTGGAAACACCATATATTTT,CASSTQGVGNTIYF,TRBD1,medium-sized,14,TRBJ1-3,TRBV7-2
TGTGCCAGCAGCACAGCAGGGATTTATGGCTACACCTTC,CASSTAGIYGYTF,-,-,13,TRBJ1-2,TRBV28
TGTGCCAGTAGTCCTCCCTCGGGGGCCTCCTACAATGAGCAGTTCTTC,CASSPPSGASYNEQFF,-,-,16,TRBJ2-1,TRBV19
TGTGCCAGCAGCCCTAAGCGTCGGGGGGACCTTGGAAACACCATATATTTT,CASSPKRRGDLGNTIYF,-,-,17,TRBJ1-3,TRBV14
TGTGCCAGCAACGTCCGAGGGGCCGACAGTGAAGCTTTCTTT,CASNVRGADSEAFF,-,-,14,TRBJ1-1,TRBV9
TGTGCCAGCAGCTTAGATGGCCCAAACACTGAAGCTTTCTTT,CASSLDGPNTEAFF,-,-,14,TRBJ1-1,TRBV7-2
TGTGCCAGCTCACCCCAAGAGACCCAGTACTTC,CASSPQETQYF,-,-,11,TRBJ2-5,TRBV18
TGCGCCAGCAGCCAAAGTCCACAGGGATACAATGAGCAGTTCTTC,CASSQSPQGYNEQFF,-,once,15,TRBJ2-1,TRBV4-1
TGTGCCAGCAGCGTTGGCAGGGCCTCCTACGAGCAGTACTTC,CASSVGRASYEQYF,-,few,14,TRBJ2-7,TRBV9
TGCGCCAGCAGCCAAGTCGTAAGGGACACTGAAGCTTTCTTT,CASSQVVRDTEAFF,-,-,14,TRBJ1-1,TRBV4-3
TGTGCCAGCAGGGACACCTCCTCCTACGAGCAGTACTTC,CASRDTSSYEQYF,-,-,13,TRBJ2-7,TRBV6-5
TGCGCCAGCAGCCAAGCCTTCGGACTTGTGAACCCCCTCCACTTT,CASSQAFGLVNPLHF,-,-,15,TRBJ1-6,TRBV4-1
TGTGCCAGCCCCGTCGGGGGTGAGCAGCCCCAGCATTTT,CASPVGGEQPQHF,-,-,13,TRBJ1-5,TRBV27
TGTGCCAGCAGCTTGATATCGACAGCAAACATTCAGTACTTC,CASSLISTANIQYF,-,few,14,TRBJ2-4,TRBV7-9
TGTGCCACCAGCTCCCGATTCCAGGGGGACACTGAAGCTTTCTTT,CATSSRFQGDTEAFF,TRBD1,-,15,TRBJ1-1,TRBV15
TGTGCCAGCAGCCTCATAGGGGGGTCCAATCAGCCCCAGCATTTT,CASSLIGGSNQPQHF,-,-,15,TRBJ1-5,TRBV5-6
TGTGCCAGTAGTATAAGGGGTGGAGCAAATTCACCCCTCCACTTT,CASSIRGGANSPLHF,-,-,15,TRBJ1-6,TRBV19
TGTGCCAGCAGAGTGGAGGAGTTCACTGAAGCTTTCTTT,CASRVEEFTEAFF,-,once,13,TRBJ1-1,TRBV11-3
TGTGCCAGCAGTCCCGAACCGTGGGAGCTGTTTTTT,CASSPEPWELFF,-,-,12,TRBJ2-2,TRBV7-9
TGTGCCACCGGCGACGACAGCTCTGGAAACACCATATATTTT,CATGDDSSGNTIYF,-,-,14,TRBJ1-3,TRBV10-3
TGCGCCAGCAGCTCGGCGATGGATAGCGGGGGGTACTACAATGAGCAGTTCTTC,CASSSAMDSGGYYNEQFF,TRBD2,-,18,TRBJ2-1,TRBV5-1
TGTGCCAGCAGCCCAAATCCCCAGGGCAGCAATCAGCCCCAGCATTTT,CASSPNPQGSNQPQHF,-,-,16,TRBJ1-5,TRBV27
TGTGCCAGCAGCTTAGCGAGAAACTGGGGGAACACTGAAGCTTTCTTT,CASSLARNWGNTEAFF,-,-,16,TRBJ1-1,TRBV7-2
TGCAGTGCTAGAAGGGAGGATACGCAGTATTTT,CSARREDTQYF,-,-,11,TRBJ2-3,TRBV20-1
TGTGCCAGTGGCATCTCTGGGGCCAACGTCCTGACTTTC,CASGISGANVLTF,-,-,13,TRBJ2-6,TRBV19
TGTGCCAGCAGGGGCTTGGAAAAACTGTTTTTT,CASRGLEKLFF,-,-,11,TRBJ1-4,TRBV6-6
TGTGCCATCAGTGAGGCTGGGACAGGTAACACTGAAGCTTTCTTT,CAISEAGTGNTEAFF,TRBD1,once,15,TRBJ1-1,TRBV10-3
TGTGCCAGCAGCTACGGCCTTGGTAACTATGGCTACACCTTC,CASSYGLGNYGYTF,-,-,14,TRBJ1-2,TRBV7-2
TGCGCCAGCAGCTCGGGGTCGGGGACTACCGACACGCAGTATTTT,CASSSGSGTTDTQYF,TRBD2,-,15,TRBJ2-3,TRBV5-1
TGTGCCAGCAGCTTATTATATTCGAACACCGGGGAGCTGTTTTTT,CASSLLYSNTGELFF,-,-,15,TRBJ2-2,TRBV7-8
TGTGCCAGCAGCCAGGGTTATAGACAGCGAGAGCTTTATGGCTACACCTTC,CASSQGYRQRELYGYTF,-,-,17,TRBJ1-2,TRBV14